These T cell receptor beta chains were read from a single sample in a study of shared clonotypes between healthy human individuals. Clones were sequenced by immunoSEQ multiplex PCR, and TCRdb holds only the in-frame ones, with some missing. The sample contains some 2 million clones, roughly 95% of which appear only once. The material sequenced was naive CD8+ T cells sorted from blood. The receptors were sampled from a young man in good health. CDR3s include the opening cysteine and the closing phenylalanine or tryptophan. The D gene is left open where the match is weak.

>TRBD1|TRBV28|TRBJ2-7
CASSYLRDRDYEQYF
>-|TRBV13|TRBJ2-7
CASSPRVGGTYEQYF
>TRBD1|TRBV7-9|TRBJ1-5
CASTDGQGENQPQHF
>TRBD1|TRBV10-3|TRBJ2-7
CAISESEQGVSEQYF
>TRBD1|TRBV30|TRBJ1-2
CAWEGANGYTF
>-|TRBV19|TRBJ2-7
CASSIDLPGDEQYF
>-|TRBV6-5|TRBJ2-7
CASSSAGGGYEQYF
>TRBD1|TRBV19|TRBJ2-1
CASEETGTGEQFF
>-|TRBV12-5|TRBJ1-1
CASVLDGTEAFF
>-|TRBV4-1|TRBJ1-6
CASSQVVWDPLHF
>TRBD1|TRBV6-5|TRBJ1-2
CASSFKGGWLGYTF
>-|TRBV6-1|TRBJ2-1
CASRFTGNEQFF
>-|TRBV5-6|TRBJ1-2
CASRLQGDYGYTF
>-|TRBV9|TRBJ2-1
CASSVGEGPEYNEQFF
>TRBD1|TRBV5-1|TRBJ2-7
CASSLGQGYYEQYF
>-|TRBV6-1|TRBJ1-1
CASSPGTVNTEAFF
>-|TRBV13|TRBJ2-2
CASSDQRNTGELFF
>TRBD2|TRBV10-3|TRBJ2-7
CAISESSGRFYEQYF
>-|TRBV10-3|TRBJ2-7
CAISDQSSYEQYF
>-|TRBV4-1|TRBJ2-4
CASSQVVGGSKNIQYF
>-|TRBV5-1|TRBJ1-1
CASSLEAAGAEAFF
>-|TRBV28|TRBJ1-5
CASSLGGFSNQPQHF
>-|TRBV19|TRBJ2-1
CASSIRNSLNEQFF